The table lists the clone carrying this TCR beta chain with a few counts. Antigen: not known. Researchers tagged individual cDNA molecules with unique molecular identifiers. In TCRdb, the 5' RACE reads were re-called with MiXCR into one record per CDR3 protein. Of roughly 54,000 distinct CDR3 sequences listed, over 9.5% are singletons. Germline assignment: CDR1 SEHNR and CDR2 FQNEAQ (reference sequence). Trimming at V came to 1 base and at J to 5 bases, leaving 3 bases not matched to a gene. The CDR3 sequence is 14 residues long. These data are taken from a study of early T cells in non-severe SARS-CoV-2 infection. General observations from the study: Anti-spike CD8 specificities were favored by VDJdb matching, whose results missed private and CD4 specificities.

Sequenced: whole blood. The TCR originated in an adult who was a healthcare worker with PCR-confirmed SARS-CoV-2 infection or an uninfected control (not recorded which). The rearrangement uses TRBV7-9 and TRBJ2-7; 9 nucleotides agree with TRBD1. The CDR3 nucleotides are TGTGCCAGCAGCTTAGGGACAGGGGACCACGAGCAGTACTTC. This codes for CASSLGTGDHEQYF.